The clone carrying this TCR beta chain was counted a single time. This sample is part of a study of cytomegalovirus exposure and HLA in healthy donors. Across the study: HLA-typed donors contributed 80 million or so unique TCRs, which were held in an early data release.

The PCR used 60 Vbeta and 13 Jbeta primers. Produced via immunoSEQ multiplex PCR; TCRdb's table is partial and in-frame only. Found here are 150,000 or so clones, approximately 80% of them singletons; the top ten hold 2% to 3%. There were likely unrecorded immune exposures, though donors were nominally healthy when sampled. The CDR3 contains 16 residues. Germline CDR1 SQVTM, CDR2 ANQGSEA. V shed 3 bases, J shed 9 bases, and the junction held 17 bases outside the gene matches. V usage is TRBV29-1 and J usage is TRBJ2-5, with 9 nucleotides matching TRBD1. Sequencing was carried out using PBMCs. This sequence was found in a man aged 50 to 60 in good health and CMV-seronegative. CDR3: CSVDKGQGEVIGSQYF. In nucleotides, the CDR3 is TGCAGCGTTGATAAGGGACAGGGCGAGGTAATTGGGTCCCAGTACTTC.